This T cell receptor (beta chain) was recorded in a study of spatial heterogeneity in lung cancer. TCRdb fed the 5' RACE reads into MiXCR, producing one record per CDR3 protein. The sample lists about 27,000 distinct CDR3 sequences, approximately 7% occurring once. The CDR3 extends over 13 amino acids. The germline V gene has CDR1 MDHEN and CDR2 SYDVKM. Trimming shortened V by 5 bases and J by 8 bases, and 12 bases separated the two germline ends. Time point in this sample: sample taken at primary tumor resection. Study-wide results and limits: Tracking of tumor mutation counts was seen in expanded intratumoral alpha and beta TCR counts.

This clonotype has ten or more counts. The antigen remains unidentified. The rearrangement uses TRBV28 and TRBJ1-4, with D perhaps TRBD1 (5 bases). This TCR derives from a male donor with early-stage non-small cell lung cancer. The source was lung tumor tissue, collected at surgery. CDR3 DNA: TGTGCCAGCAGTAGGGGAGGAGGGGAAAAACTGTTTTTT. Encoded protein: CASSRGGGEKLFF.